This T cell receptor beta chain was documented in a study of identical twins. Study findings and constraints: Analyses based on zero insertions could be partly confounded by invariant MAIT and iNKT cells.

This clonotype was observed at least ten times. Its specificity is unknown. This CDR3 is 13 amino acids long. V was cut by 0 bases and J by 4 bases, with 9 bases left in between. Germline V gives CDR1 DFQATT, CDR2 SNEGSKA (reference sequence). TCRdb reprocessed the 5' RACE reads with MiXCR, giving one entry per CDR3 protein. The sample records under 250,000 distinct CDR3 sequences, around 6.9% being singletons. These data were likewise used in another study, on yellow fever vaccine responses in identical twins.

Sequenced: memory (CD45RO+) T cells sorted from blood. The rearrangement links TRBV20-1 to TRBJ1-1; D gene ambiguous. This receptor was obtained from a woman aged 18 to 35 in good health. CDR3 sequence: CSARDFRATEAFF. As DNA, the CDR3 is TGCAGTGCTAGAGATTTTCGGGCCACTGAAGCTTTCTTT.